Below are 3 T cell receptor beta chains sequenced from a single sample in a study of PD-L1 blockade in urothelial cancer. Indicated time point: pretreatment peripheral blood. Data came from immunoSEQ multiplex PCR; TCRdb stores just in-frame clones and leaves some out. The repertoire holds 50,000 to 55,000 clones, with around 74% as singletons. Source: PBMCs, taken around atezolizumab (anti-PD-L1) treatment. These TCRs come from an older man with urothelial cancer.

This clone was recorded once. The J gene is TRBJ1-4, the V gene TRBV6-5; perhaps TRBD1 as D (6 bases). The CDR3 is made up of 15 amino acids. The V end lost 0 bases, the J end lost 8 bases, and 13 bases lay between the germline ends. The germline V gene has CDR1 MNHEY and CDR2 SVGAGI. CDR3 DNA sequence: TGTGCCAGCAGTTACTCGAGGGGGAGTGGAGAAAAACTGTTTTTT. Translated, it gives CASSYSRGSGEKLFF.

This clone has just a few counts. The V gene is TRBV27, the J gene TRBJ2-1; 9 positions agree with TRBD2. CDR1 MNHEY and CDR2 SMNVEV come from the germline V gene (reference sequence). V lost 3 bases, J lost 5 bases, and 5 bases stayed unmatched. The CDR3 is 15 residues long. The CDR3 nucleotides read TGTGCCAGCAGTTTCAGGACTAGCGTCAACAATGAGCAGTTCTTC. Translating gives CASSFRTSVNNEQFF.

V is TRBV28 and J is TRBJ1-2; a weak D match, TRBD1 (5 bases). The CDR3 runs to 12 residues. Germline assignment: CDR1 MDHEN and CDR2 SYDVKM. V was cut by 11 bases and J by 4 bases, with 14 bases left in between. Here the CDR3 reads CASLGQPYGYTF. The CDR3 coding sequence is TGTGCCTCCCTGGGGCAGCCCTATGGCTACACCTTC.